Detailed here is one T cell receptor (beta chain). The second PCR ran roughly 6 to 11 cycles with a sample-barcoded 5' primer and J-beta primers. TCRdb redid the calling of the 5' RACE reads with MiXCR, one entry per CDR3 protein. Of about 800,000 distinct CDR3 sequences listed, 20% to 25% are singletons. The data belong to a study of blood T cells in healthy people across ages. This same sample was also taken into another study, of T cells of mothers and their children. As that study records: The sample comes from several healthy Caucasian donors: mothers and children. The yield was over 9 million TCR beta CDR3 reads from each mother and some 3 million from each child.

Sequenced sample: blood. This receptor was obtained from a boy between 10 and 17 years old in good health.

The CDR3 region is CSARDSGESSYEQYF. In nucleotides, the CDR3 is TGCAGTGCTAGAGATAGCGGGGAGAGCTCCTACGAGCAGTACTTC. The rearrangement joins TRBV20-1 to TRBJ2-7, with 8 bases lining up with TRBD2. The junction had 4 bases not matched to a gene; V was cut back by 0 bases and J by 0 bases. The germline CDR1 and CDR2 sequences are DFQATT and SNEGSKA (reference sequence). The CDR3 sequence is 15 residues long.